This TCR beta chain was recorded in a study of Ad26.COV2.S vaccination and SARS-CoV-2 variants. This CDR3 spans 18 amino acids. Germline V gene lookup returns CDR1 LGHNA and CDR2 YSLEER. With 0 bases removed from V and 3 bases from J, the gap between germline ends came to 17 bases. This clone was found once. The method was immunoSEQ multiplex PCR; TCRdb's version includes in-frame clones alone and lacks a portion of them. This sample has 350,000 to 400,000 clones, with about 88% found just once. Treatment meaning: around 19 received Ad26.COV2.S at low or high dose, single or two shots; 5 received placebo; per-sample allocation not given. All samples were drawn on day 63, counting from the first vaccine or placebo injection.

This clonotype was obtained from a person aged 18-60 years who received the Ad26.COV2.S COVID-19 vaccine or a placebo. J is TRBJ2-2 and V is TRBV4-3; D is perhaps TRBD2 (5 bases). The sample was peripheral blood, taken in a trial of Ad26.COV2.S vaccine versus placebo. The CDR3 here is CASSQELVGQEDTGELFF. The CDR3 DNA sequence: TGCGCCAGCAGCCAAGAGTTAGTAGGTCAGGAGGACACCGGGGAGCTGTTTTTT.